The rows below give T cell receptor beta chains drawn from one sample of a study of Ad26.COV2.S vaccination and SARS-CoV-2 variants. Here immunoSEQ multiplex PCR was the method, and the copy in TCRdb shows in-frame clones only, minus some. The data contain roughly 700,000 clones, 80% to 90% of them singletons. Source: peripheral blood, taken in a trial of Ad26.COV2.S vaccine versus placebo. The receptors derive from a person aged 18-60 years who received the Ad26.COV2.S COVID-19 vaccine or a placebo. CDR3s include the opening cysteine and the closing phenylalanine or tryptophan. Each record gives: D gene, V gene, clone size, J gene, CDR3 protein, CDR3 DNA. The D gene is left open where the match is weak. Some rows have no size entry. The others give once, few or many, or a class for an expanded clone.

NA	TRBV10-3	NA	TRBJ2-1	CAISETNNEQFF	TGTGCCATCAGTGAAACAAACAATGAGCAGTTCTTC
TRBD1	TRBV4-2	NA	TRBJ1-1	CASSQVGQGYTEAFF	TGTGCCAGCAGCCAGGTTGGACAGGGGTACACTGAAGCTTTCTTT
NA	TRBV5-4	NA	TRBJ2-1	CASSLHLGTYNEQFF	TGTGCCAGCAGCCTCCACCTCGGGACCTACAATGAGCAGTTCTTC
NA	TRBV12-5	NA	TRBJ2-7	CASGRVPYEQYF	TGTGCTAGTGGTAGGGTCCCCTACGAGCAGTACTTC
NA	TRBV6-5	NA	TRBJ2-7	CASIGDYEQYF	TGTGCCAGCATTGGGGACTACGAGCAGTACTTC
TRBD1	TRBV5-1	once	TRBJ1-4	CASRTGTGRPTNEKLFF	TGCGCCAGCAGGACCGGGACAGGCAGACCAACTAATGAAAAACTGTTTTTT
NA	TRBV6-5	NA	TRBJ1-4	CASKNGPTNEKLFF	TGTGCCAGCAAAAACGGCCCAACTAATGAAAAACTGTTTTTT
NA	TRBV10-3	NA	TRBJ1-2	CATETTGDDGYTF	TGTGCCACCGAAACGACAGGTGACGATGGCTACACCTTC
NA	TRBV11-1	NA	TRBJ2-7	CASSLGTASYEQYF	TGTGCCAGCAGCTTAGGGACCGCCTCCTACGAGCAGTACTTC
NA	TRBV6-1	once	TRBJ1-5	CASSDWGGDQPQHF	TGTGCCAGCAGTGATTGGGGCGGCGATCAGCCCCAGCATTTT
NA	TRBV24-1	NA	TRBJ2-5	CATSDSGARQTQYF	TGTGCCACCAGTGATTCAGGGGCGCGACAGACCCAGTACTTC
NA	TRBV9	few	TRBJ2-5	CASSVGASAVETQYF	TGTGCCAGCAGCGTAGGAGCCAGTGCTGTGGAGACCCAGTACTTC
NA	TRBV30	NA	TRBJ1-5	CAWSSGNQPQHF	TGTGCCTGGAGTTCGGGCAATCAGCCCCAGCATTTT
NA	TRBV27	NA	TRBJ1-5	CASSPGRGGNQPQHF	TGTGCCAGCAGTCCTGGACGAGGGGGCAATCAGCCCCAGCATTTT
TRBD2	TRBV5-1	NA	TRBJ2-5	CASSSGTSQETQYF	TGCGCCAGCAGCTCGGGGACTAGCCAAGAGACCCAGTACTTC
NA	TRBV4-2	NA	TRBJ2-5	CASSQLHQETQYF	TGTGCCAGCAGCCAACTCCATCAAGAGACCCAGTACTTC
NA	TRBV9	NA	TRBJ1-1	CASSKSPTTEAFF	TGTGCCAGCAGCAAATCCCCCACCACTGAAGCTTTCTTT
NA	TRBV7-6	NA	TRBJ2-2	CASSRSGGAPNTGELFF	TGTGCCAGCAGCCGGTCTGGCGGGGCCCCGAACACCGGGGAGCTGTTTTTT
TRBD2	TRBV27	NA	TRBJ2-1	CASSFGWEGSEQFF	TGTGCCAGCAGTTTCGGGTGGGAGGGAAGTGAGCAGTTCTTC
NA	TRBV5-1	once	TRBJ2-7	CASTGQGDEQYF	TGCGCCAGCACCGGCCAGGGCGACGAGCAGTACTTC
TRBD1	TRBV5-1	NA	TRBJ1-6	CASSTGAPPLNSPLHF	TGCGCCAGCTCGACAGGGGCTCCCCCTCTTAATTCACCCCTCCACTTT
NA	TRBV5-1	NA	TRBJ2-7	CASSPRAADPYEQYF	TGCGCCAGCAGCCCTCGGGCGGCGGACCCCTACGAGCAGTACTTC
NA	TRBV7-4	NA	TRBJ2-1	CASRATRPYNEQFF	TGTGCCAGCAGGGCTACCCGCCCCTACAATGAGCAGTTCTTC
NA	TRBV18	NA	TRBJ2-5	CASSMGLQETLYF	TGTGCCAGCTCTATGGGGCTCCAAGAGACCCTGTACTTC
NA	TRBV6-1	NA	TRBJ1-2	CASSEVGGYTF	TGTGCCAGCAGTGAGGTGGGAGGCTACACCTTC
TRBD1	TRBV30	NA	TRBJ1-4	CAWSVGTGGATNEKLFF	TGTGCCTGGAGTGTGGGGACAGGGGGAGCAACTAATGAAAAACTGTTTTTT
NA	TRBV18	NA	TRBJ2-5	CASSPRGLAGRETQYF	TGTGCCAGCTCACCACGCGGTTTGGCTGGTCGGGAGACCCAGTACTTC
TRBD2	TRBV15	NA	TRBJ2-5	CATSREMASGRARETQYF	TGTGCCACCAGCAGAGAGATGGCTAGCGGGAGGGCACGAGAGACCCAGTACTTC
NA	TRBV9	NA	TRBJ1-1	CASSAFSGGLNTEAFF	TGTGCCAGCAGCGCCTTCTCCGGAGGGTTGAACACTGAAGCTTTCTTT
TRBD2	TRBV24-1	once	TRBJ2-5	CATSDLELAGRETQYF	TGTGCCACCAGTGATTTGGAGCTAGCGGGTCGGGAGACCCAGTACTTC
NA	TRBV2	NA	TRBJ2-7	CASSFLYEQYF	TGTGCCAGCAGTTTCTTGTACGAGCAGTACTTC
TRBD1	TRBV7-9	NA	TRBJ2-3	CASSRMSGTGGITDTQYF	TGTGCCAGCAGCCGCATGTCCGGGACAGGGGGCATCACAGATACGCAGTATTTT
NA	TRBV6-1	NA	TRBJ1-5	CASSERGGSGGPQHF	TGTGCCAGCAGTGAAAGAGGTGGCAGCGGGGGGCCCCAGCATTTT
TRBD2	TRBV30	NA	TRBJ2-3	CAWSDTSGQYF	TGTGCCTGGAGCGATACTAGCGGACAGTATTTT
TRBD2	TRBV3-1/TRBV3-2	NA	TRBJ2-1	CASSLAGMVNEQFF	TGTGCCAGCAGTCTAGCGGGAATGGTGAATGAGCAGTTCTTC
NA	TRBV5-5	once	TRBJ2-2	CASSLSSTVDTGELFF	TGTGCCAGCAGCTTGTCCTCTACCGTGGACACCGGGGAGCTGTTTTTT
NA	TRBV5-1	NA	TRBJ1-3	CASSKGSGNTIYF	TGCGCCAGCAGCAAGGGGTCTGGAAACACCATATATTTT
NA	TRBV19	once	TRBJ2-1	CASRALDGEIYEQFF	TGTGCCAGTAGGGCCCTGGACGGTGAAATTTATGAGCAGTTCTTC
NA	TRBV19	NA	TRBJ1-5	CASSIGLTNQPRTQHF	TGTGCCAGTAGTATAGGACTTACGAACCAACCAAGGACCCAGCATTTT
NA	TRBV11-3	NA	TRBJ2-1	CASSLAADPVSDEQFF	TGTGCCAGCAGCTTAGCGGCGGACCCGGTTTCCGATGAGCAGTTCTTC
TRBD1	TRBV2	NA	TRBJ1-2	CASSRDRGRNGYTF	TGTGCCAGCAGTCGGGACAGGGGAAGGAATGGCTACACCTTC
NA	TRBV19	NA	TRBJ2-1	CASSIDAGEQFF	TGTGCCAGTAGTATAGATGCTGGTGAGCAGTTCTTC
NA	TRBV7-6	NA	TRBJ2-5	CASSQRTVQETQYF	TGTGCCAGCAGCCAAAGGACAGTCCAAGAGACCCAGTACTTC
TRBD1	TRBV30	NA	TRBJ1-5	CAWSPRQGRGHQPQHF	TGTGCCTGGAGTCCCCGACAGGGAAGGGGGCATCAGCCCCAGCATTTT
NA	TRBV7-9	NA	TRBJ2-5	CASSLRLAVETQYF	TGTGCCAGCAGCTTAAGGCTAGCAGTGGAGACCCAGTACTTC
TRBD1	TRBV7-6	NA	TRBJ2-3	CASSLTGIYTDTQYF	TGTGCCAGCAGCTTGACAGGGATTTACACAGATACGCAGTATTTT
TRBD1	TRBV27	NA	TRBJ2-2	CASSLRTGWGELFF	TGTGCCAGCAGTTTACGGACAGGGTGGGGGGAGCTGTTTTTT
TRBD2	TRBV3-1/TRBV3-2	NA	TRBJ2-1	CASSQEKRLAGAGNEQFF	TGTGCCAGCAGCCAAGAAAAGCGACTAGCGGGAGCTGGCAATGAGCAGTTCTTC
TRBD1	TRBV7-2	few	TRBJ2-2	CASSLWGQGNTGELFF	TGTGCCAGCAGCTTATGGGGACAGGGGAACACCGGGGAGCTGTTTTTT
NA	TRBV6-5	NA	TRBJ1-2	CASTPAWGAKGYTF	TGTGCCAGCACCCCCGCGTGGGGGGCCAAGGGCTACACCTTC
NA	TRBV10-3	NA	TRBJ1-1	CAIGIPGVPEAFF	TGTGCCATCGGTATACCAGGCGTCCCTGAAGCTTTCTTT
NA	TRBV4-3	NA	TRBJ2-3	CASSQDGGLGTDTQYF	TGCGCCAGCAGCCAAGACGGGGGTTTAGGCACAGATACGCAGTATTTT
TRBD1	TRBV7-9	NA	TRBJ2-5	CASSPRGTAVETQYF	TGTGCCAGCAGCCCCCGAGGGACAGCCGTGGAGACCCAGTACTTC
TRBD1	TRBV4-3	NA	TRBJ2-1	CASSQSWTGEALSSYNEQFF	TGCGCCAGCAGCCAATCTTGGACAGGTGAGGCCCTAAGCTCCTACAATGAGCAGTTCTTC
NA	TRBV7-9	few	TRBJ1-1	CASSTRAGSGDTEAFF	TGTGCCAGCAGCACCCGGGCAGGGAGCGGAGACACTGAAGCTTTCTTT
NA	TRBV18	once	TRBJ2-2	CASSIRAWDTGELFF	TGTGCCAGCTCCATTCGAGCTTGGGACACCGGGGAGCTGTTTTTT
NA	TRBV5-1	NA	TRBJ2-7	CASSLLGSVNYEQYF	TGCGCCAGCAGCTTACTGGGATCTGTCAACTACGAGCAGTACTTC
NA	TRBV18	NA	TRBJ1-6	CASSPDGEHLHF	TGTGCCAGCTCACCGGACGGGGAGCACCTCCACTTT
TRBD1	TRBV30	NA	TRBJ2-5	CAWSGDRGETQYF	TGTGCCTGGAGTGGGGACAGGGGTGAGACCCAGTACTTC
NA	TRBV5-5	NA	TRBJ1-3	CASSLGVSGNTIYF	TGTGCCAGCAGCTTAGGGGTCTCTGGAAACACCATATATTTT